The following is a TCR beta chain sequence with its context. The target antigen is unknown. CDR3 size: 14 residues. Germline lookup yields CDR1 WSHSY and CDR2 SAAADI. With 8 bases clipped from V and 2 bases from J, the junction kept 6 bases outside the gene matches. The sample is drawn from a study of cytomegalovirus exposure and HLA in healthy donors. Study-wide results and limits: Cytomegalovirus-associated TCR beta chains were listed, numbering some 150. Versus the roughly 670-donor mean, an Asian-associated ancestry cluster reportedly showed fewer N-insertions in a later analysis. The classifier reportedly diagnosed cytomegalovirus status with high sensitivity and specificity.

60 Vbeta and 13 Jbeta primers were used in PCR. Sequencing used immunoSEQ multiplex PCR; TCRdb keeps in-frame clones, though not all of them. The sample consists of roughly 230,000 clones, around 78% of them appearing once. The chain recombines TRBV10-2 with TRBJ2-7; 10 nucleotides line up with TRBD1. This clonotype was obtained from a boy aged 5-17 years in good health and CMV-seronegative. Sequences were obtained from PBMCs. CDR3 DNA sequence: TGCGCCAGCCGGCCGGGACAGGGGACCTACGAGCAGTACTTC. This encodes CASRPGQGTYEQYF.